Listed here are 22 T cell receptor beta chains from one sample, sequenced in a study of OX40 agonist ivuxolimab in advanced cancers. The table came from immunoSEQ multiplex PCR; TCRdb's copy has only in-frame clones and leaves some out. This table has about 110,000 clones, more than 85% appearing once. The sample here was CD4+ or CD8+ T cells sorted from blood, taken in a trial of the OX40 agonist ivuxolimab. The receptor set was obtained from an adult with an advanced solid tumor such as melanoma, head and neck, liver or kidney cancer.

J is TRBJ2-7 and V is TRBV6-1; 15 bases fit TRBD2. The germline gives CDR1 MNHNS, CDR2 SASEGT. There are 20 residues in the CDR3. V shed 3 bases and J 2 bases; nucleotides not matched to a gene: 14. CDR3 sequence: CASSDHVGTSGRNNAYEQYF. The CDR3 DNA sequence: TGTGCCAGCAGTGACCACGTGGGGACTAGCGGGAGGAACAATGCCTACGAGCAGTACTTC.

This chain connects TRBV10-3 to TRBJ2-1; no definite D call. V lost 4 bases and J 0 bases, leaving 7 bases between the germline ends. The CDR3 length is 14 residues. Germline values: CDR1 ENHRY, CDR2 SYGVKD. CDR3 amino acids: CAISARSSYNEQFF. The CDR3 DNA reads as TGTGCCATCAGTGCGAGGAGCTCCTACAATGAGCAGTTCTTC.

CDR3 loop: CASSGLSSGDYYNEQFF. The CDR3 nucleotides read TGTGCCAGCAGTGGGCTCAGTAGCGGGGATTACTACAATGAGCAGTTCTTC. The chain employs TRBV25-1 and TRBJ2-1, with 8 nucleotides matching TRBD2. The CDR3 is made up of 17 amino acids. The V and J ends lost 4 bases and 3 bases, in that order; junction bases with no gene match: 11. The germline gives CDR1 MGHDK, CDR2 SYGVNS.

V is TRBV4-2 and J is TRBJ2-5; D is uncertain. Germline assignment: CDR1 LGHNA and CDR2 YNFKEQ. This CDR3 has 15 residues. Trimming took 5 bases from V and 5 from J, leaving 18 bases between them. CDR3 amino acids: CASSAKGELDETQYF. The CDR3, as DNA: TGTGCCAGCAGCGCCAAGGGCGAGCTAGACGAGACCCAGTACTTC.

The rearrangement links TRBV7-2 to TRBJ1-6; D is possibly TRBD1 (5 bases). The CDR3 covers 15 residues. With 1 base removed from V and 7 bases from J, the gap between germline ends came to 11 bases. Germline V gene lookup returns CDR1 SGHTA and CDR2 FQGNSA. CDR3 sequence reads: CASSLVQGQNSPLHF. The CDR3 DNA sequence: TGTGCCAGCAGCTTAGTCCAGGGCCAAAATTCACCCCTCCACTTT. The full variable domain, rest sourced from reference TRBV7-2 and TRBJ1-6, is GAGVSQSPSNKVTEKGKDVELRCDPISGHTALYWYRQSLGQGLEFLIYFQGNSAPDKSGLPSDRFSAERTGGSVSTLTIQRTQQEDSAVYLCASSLVQGQNSPLHFGNGTRLTVT.

This chain uses TRBV28 with TRBJ2-5; no reliable D call. Trimming left V 5 bases short and J 2 bases short, with 6 bases between. The CDR3 extends over 12 amino acids. CDR1 and CDR2 from the germline V gene are MDHEN and SYDVKM. CDR3 in amino acids: CASSPPQETQYF. For the CDR3, the DNA is TGTGCCAGCAGTCCACCACAAGAGACCCAGTACTTC.

The V gene is TRBV7-2, the J gene TRBJ2-5; tentatively, D is TRBD1 (5 bases). CDR1 SGHTA and CDR2 FQGNSA come from the germline V gene. There are 16 residues in the CDR3. The ends were cut back, 1 base at V and 7 bases at J, with 19 bases in the middle. CDR3 sequence reads: CASSLGEGVPSRTQYF. The CDR3 DNA reads TGTGCCAGCAGCTTAGGTGAAGGGGTACCTTCGAGGACCCAGTACTTC.

The chain uses TRBV28 and TRBJ2-5; TRBD1 aligns across 7 bases. J was trimmed by 5 bases and V by 4 bases; bases with no gene match: 13. The CDR3 length is 16 residues. Germline V gene sequence: CDR1 MDHEN, CDR2 SYDVKM. DNA of the CDR3: TGTGCCAGCAGTTCCAAAACAGGGGAGAGGCAGGAGACCCAGTACTTC. Amino acids: CASSSKTGERQETQYF.

The chain uses TRBV28 and TRBJ1-4; D remains unclear. With 4 bases removed from V and 8 bases from J, the gap between germline ends came to 23 bases. The CDR3 sequence is 17 residues long. CDR1 is MDHEN and CDR2 is SYDVKM in the germline V gene. Here the CDR3 DNA reads TGTGCCAGCAGTTCACTCCGGGAATCCAGTAGCCGGGAAAAACTGTTTTTT. It encodes CASSSLRESSSREKLFF.

The CDR3 protein is CASSLVQVAYNEQFF. CDR3 DNA sequence: TGTGCCAGCAGCTTGGTACAGGTCGCCTACAATGAGCAGTTCTTC. The chain combines TRBV5-5 with TRBJ2-1; D is perhaps TRBD1 (5 bases). Germline V gives CDR1 SGHKS, CDR2 YYEKEE (reference sequence). The V end lost 0 bases, the J end lost 2 bases, and 9 bases lay between the germline ends. CDR3 size: 15 residues.

V usage is TRBV19 and J usage is TRBJ2-5; no clear D. The assigned J gene may be wrong: the sequence end matches TRBJ2-7 better. The germline CDR1 and CDR2 sequences are LNHDA and SQIVND (reference sequence). The CDR3 runs to 15 residues. The CDR3 region has the DNA TGTGCCAGTAGTCCTTCCCGCGACCGGTTAATCGAGCAGTACTTC. Its translation: CASSPSRDRLIEQYF.

The DNA for the CDR3 is TGTGCCAGCAGTGGGTTATCCGGGACAGGGGGCCATGAGCAGTTCTTC. Translated, it gives CASSGLSGTGGHEQFF. The rearrangement uses TRBV6-1 and TRBJ2-1, with 12 positions matching TRBD1. The germline CDR1 and CDR2 sequences are MNHNS and SASEGT. The CDR3 runs to 16 residues. Trimming at V came to 4 bases and at J to 8 bases, leaving 9 bases not matched to a gene.

The J gene is TRBJ2-7, the V gene TRBV5-1, with D perhaps matching TRBD1 or TRBD2 (5 bases each). The germline CDR1 and CDR2 sequences are SGHRS and YFSETQ. V was trimmed by 2 bases and J by 0 bases, leaving 12 bases between them. The CDR3 is 15 residues long. CDR3: CASSFFSGSSYEQYF. The CDR3 DNA is TGCGCCAGCAGCTTTTTCTCAGGGAGCTCCTACGAGCAGTACTTC. Drawing the rest from reference TRBV5-1 and TRBJ2-7, the complete variable domain is KAGVTQTPRYLIKTRGQQVTLSCSPISGHRSVSWYQQTPGQGLQFLFEYFSETQRNKGNFPGRFSGRQFSNSRSEMNVSTLELGDSALYLCASSFFSGSSYEQYFGPGTRLTVT.

This sequence joins TRBV18 and TRBJ2-1; a weak D match, TRBD2 (5 bases). The CDR3 sequence is 14 residues long. The V gene's germline CDR1 is KGHSH and CDR2 LQKENI. V lost 5 bases, J lost 2 bases, and 10 bases lay in between. CDR3 sequence reads: CASSTGYTYNEQFF. CDR3 nucleotide sequence: TGTGCCAGCTCAACGGGGTATACCTACAATGAGCAGTTCTTC.

This clone has more than one count but fewer than ten. The V and J genes are TRBV4-3 and TRBJ1-5; the match to TRBD1 covers 7 bases. Germline lookup yields CDR1 LGHNA and CDR2 YSLEER. J lost 5 bases, V lost 4 bases, and 5 bases had no gene match. CDR3 length: 14 amino acids. The CDR3, as DNA: TGCGCCAGCAGCCTCACTCAGGGGGATCAGCCCCAGCATTTT. It encodes CASSLTQGDQPQHF.

This chain links TRBV11-1 with TRBJ2-7; 12 nucleotides match TRBD1. The V gene's germline CDR1 is SGHAT and CDR2 FQDESV (reference sequence). After removal of 1 base from V and 7 bases from J, the junction contained 8 bases not matched to a gene. The CDR3 runs to 16 residues. The CDR3 coding sequence is TGTGCCAGCAGCTTAGTTCCGGGACAGGGGGCATGGGAGCAGTACTTC. This translates into CASSLVPGQGAWEQYF.

The genes are TRBV27 and TRBJ1-5; possible D gene TRBD1, 6 bases. CDR1 MNHEY and CDR2 SMNVEV come from the germline V gene (reference sequence). V was clipped by 3 bases and J by 1 base, with 10 bases between them. The CDR3 contains 15 residues. The CDR3 reads CASSFRGWSNQPQHF. As DNA, the CDR3 is TGTGCCAGCAGTTTCAGGGGATGGAGCAATCAGCCCCAGCATTTT.

The chain couples TRBV9 to TRBJ2-1; the D is unclear. The CDR3 extends over 12 amino acids. The germline V gene has CDR1 SGDLS and CDR2 YYNGEE. V lost 4 bases and J lost 5, with 7 bases in between. CDR3: CASSKTNNEQFF. In DNA form, the CDR3 reads TGTGCCAGCAGCAAAACCAACAATGAGCAGTTCTTC.

The sample holds one count of this clone. The chain couples TRBV30 to TRBJ2-7, with a weak D call TRBD1 (6 bases). CDR3 length equals 14 residues. CDR1 GTSNPN and CDR2 SVGIG come from the germline V gene (reference sequence). Trimming stripped 2 bases from V and 6 bases from J, with 17 bases between. This CDR3 reads CAWSNPGENAEQYF. Written as DNA, the CDR3 is TGTGCCTGGAGTAACCCAGGGGAGAATGCCGAGCAGTACTTC.

V is TRBV6-5 and J is TRBJ1-4; 8 nucleotides align to TRBD1. V gave up 2 bases and J gave up 0 bases; unmatched junction bases: 2. Germline V gives CDR1 MNHEY, CDR2 SVGAGI. This CDR3 is 16 amino acids long. The CDR3 region is CASSYGTGTTNEKLFF. Here the CDR3 DNA reads TGTGCCAGCAGTTACGGGACAGGCACAACTAATGAAAAACTGTTTTTT.

The chain carries TRBV6-6 and TRBJ2-7; no clear D gene. Deletions cut 6 bases from V and 3 bases from J, with 15 bases between. Germline assignment: CDR1 MNHNY and CDR2 SVGAGI (reference sequence). CDR3 length: 14 residues. CDR3 sequence: CASRLGSPVYEQYF. Written as DNA, the CDR3 is TGTGCCAGCAGACTCGGTAGCCCCGTCTACGAGCAGTACTTC.

CDR3 DNA: TGTGCCTGGAGTGACGTAAGCAATCAGCCCCAGCATTTT. Translating gives CAWSDVSNQPQHF. The chain joins TRBV30 to TRBJ1-5; D is uncertain. With 1 base removed from V and 1 base from J, the gap between germline ends came to 5 bases. The CDR3 runs to 13 residues. The V gene's germline CDR1 is GTSNPN and CDR2 SVGIG (reference sequence).